This T cell receptor beta chain was identified during a study of T cell repertoires in cytomegalovirus infection. Study-wide context: HLA-C-restricted CMV epitopes, recently identified, and well-studied HLA-B-restricted ones were used by the study. Public TCR beta signatures were indicative of both CMV infection and a matching HLA type. General study points: HLA-C-restricted, CMV-specific TCR beta clonotypes were dominant ex vivo. Summed frequency of shared TCR beta families picked out CMV carriers who also had the relevant HLA.

The CDR3 runs to 14 residues. Germline CDR1 MDHEN, CDR2 SYDVKM. V lost 2 bases, J lost 6 bases, and 12 bases lay in between. TCRdb analysed the reads with MiXCR anew, one entry per CDR3 protein. This table has about 350,000 distinct CDR3 sequences, roughly 34% appearing once. This clonotype was observed a few times. Its antigen is not known. This specimen was cultured PBMCs, taken from culture after CMV antigen stimulation. The rearrangement links TRBV28 to TRBJ2-3, with D hard to call. The origin of this receptor is a human donor in good health (CMV status not recorded). Some clones in this sample may be carry-over from other donors' samples. CDR3 bases: TGTGCCAGCAGTTTAGACTCCGCGCGGGATACGCAGTATTTT. This encodes CASSLDSARDTQYF.